The sequence of this T cell receptor beta chain was determined in a study of shared T cell receptors in the human thymus. TCRdb's table, derived via immunoSEQ multiplex PCR, lists solely in-frame clones and lacks some. The sample has about 540,000 clones; 75% to 85% are singletons. This CDR3 spans 11 amino acids. In germline, CDR1 is SNHLY, CDR2 FYNNEI. V dropped 9 bases and J dropped 10; count of bases not matched to a gene: 4. The data also belong to a second study, concerning human thymus T cells. That report notes: The thymus was resected at corrective cardiac surgery. Repertoires sampled from thymus and blood appeared biased in V and J gene usage. Related research found strongly overlapping thymic repertoires in unrelated individuals.

The chain joins TRBV2 to TRBJ2-7; TRBD1 aligns across 12 bases. Material: thymocytes. This clonotype originated in a boy under three years old with a congenital heart defect. CDR3 coding DNA: TGTGCCAGTCCTGGGACAGGGGGCCAGTACTTC. It yields the protein CASPGTGGQYF.